The 22 T cell receptor beta chains below were found in one sample sequenced in a study of blood T cell repertoires in COVID-19. TCRdb keeps only in-frame clones here, not all; method: immunoSEQ multiplex PCR. The sample contains about 59,000 clones, around 70% of which appear only once. Source material: peripheral blood. These receptors all stem from a woman aged 45-59 years with active or convalescent COVID-19.

The rearrangement joins TRBV7-2 to TRBJ2-7; D unclear. Germline CDR1 is SGHTA and CDR2 is FQGNSA. Trimming shortened V by 5 bases and J by 3 bases, and 5 bases separated the two germline ends. This CDR3 comprises 11 residues. The CDR3 reads CASSQHYEQYF. CDR3 DNA sequence: TGTGCCAGCAGCCAACACTACGAGCAGTACTTC.

This clone was counted a few times. In DNA, the CDR3 is TGCGCCAGCGGGACTAGCGGGAGAGGGAGCACAGATACGCAGTATTTT. Protein: CASGTSGRGSTDTQYF. The chain carries TRBV5-1 and TRBJ2-3; 14 bases line up with TRBD2. CDR1 and CDR2 (germline): SGHRS, YFSETQ. V trimming: 7 bases; J trimming: 0 bases; junction bases outside the gene matches: 4. This CDR3 spans 16 amino acids.

This clone has more than one count but fewer than ten. The chain couples TRBV28 to TRBJ1-5; D remains ambiguous. The CDR3 has 14 amino acids. Germline V gene data show CDR1 as MDHEN and CDR2 as SYDVKM. Trimming pared 6 bases from V and 5 bases from J, leaving 14 bases between. CDR3 sequence reads: CASRAWGGDQPQHF. The CDR3 DNA is TGTGCCAGCAGGGCCTGGGGAGGAGATCAGCCCCAGCATTTT.

The rearrangement joins TRBV5-1 to TRBJ1-6, with D unclear. V was shortened by 0 bases and J by 5 bases, with 9 bases between the two germline ends. The CDR3 has 15 residues. Germline assignment: CDR1 SGHRS and CDR2 YFSETQ. DNA for the CDR3: TGCGCCAGCAGCTTGGTTACAATGAATAATTCACCCCTCCACTTT. Its translation is CASSLVTMNNSPLHF.

This chain links TRBV10-1 with TRBJ1-2; 7 bases match TRBD1. Looked up from germline, CDR1 is WNHNN and CDR2 is SYGVQD (reference sequence). This CDR3 spans 15 amino acids. The V segment lost 2 bases and the J segment 5 bases; nucleotides outside the gene matches: 8. The CDR3 bases are TGCGCCAGCAGTGAGAGGAGACAGGGATGGTATGGCTACACCTTC. It codes for CASSERRQGWYGYTF.

The J gene is TRBJ2-3, the V gene TRBV10-1; 9 bases fit TRBD1. CDR3 length equals 15 residues. The junction had 0 bases not matched to a gene; V was cut back by 1 base and J by 1 base. From germline, CDR1 is WNHNN and CDR2 SYGVQD (reference sequence). The CDR3 nucleotides read TGCGCCAGCAGTGAGTGGACAGGGGGCACAGATACGCAGTATTTT. It specifies CASSEWTGGTDTQYF.

This rearrangement joins TRBV18 to TRBJ1-2, with 7 bases matching TRBD1. The CDR3 is 13 amino acids. The J segment lost 7 bases and the V segment lost 6 bases, leaving 8 bases of the junction unmatched. Germline V gene lookup returns CDR1 KGHSH and CDR2 LQKENI. The DNA for the CDR3 is TGTGCCAGCTCCCGCGGACAGGATAGTGGCTACACCTTC. It translates to CASSRGQDSGYTF. The full variable domain, with the rest looked up from reference TRBV18 and TRBJ1-2, is NAGVMQNPRHLVRRRGQEARLRCSPMKGHSHVYWYRQLPEEGLKFMVYLQKENIIDESGMPKERFSAEFPKEGPSILRIQQVVRGDSAAYFCASSRGQDSGYTFGSGTRLTVV.

This sequence joins TRBV21-1 and TRBJ2-6; the table names TRBD1, a call not compared with the DNA. TRBV21-1 is a pseudogene locus. The CDR3 has 19 amino acids. The CDR3 DNA reads as TGTGCCAGCAGCAAAGGCCCGGGACAGGGATTTTCTGGGGCCAACGTCCTGACTTTC. It encodes CASSKGPGQGFSGANVLTF.

This chain uses TRBV10-1 with TRBJ1-1; a possible D gene is TRBD1 (6 bases). This CDR3 contains 14 residues. Germline V lookup: CDR1 WNHNN, CDR2 SYGVQD (reference sequence). V was pared by 3 bases and J by 1 base, with 9 bases between. The CDR3 DNA follows: TGCGCCAGCAGTGAACAGGGAAGGAACACTGAAGCTTTCTTT. Translating it yields CASSEQGRNTEAFF.

The chain joins TRBV10-2 to TRBJ2-2; 14 positions agree with TRBD2. The V gene end was trimmed by 6 bases and the J gene end by 4 bases; junction bases not matched to a gene: 16. The CDR3 is 20 amino acids. Germline lookup yields CDR1 WSHSY and CDR2 SAAADI. The CDR3 bases are TGCGCCAGCAGGGATTACTGGGGACTAGCGGGAGATCGGGGCACCGGGGAGCTGTTTTTT. This gives the protein CASRDYWGLAGDRGTGELFF.

The chain recombines TRBV3-1 (or the pseudogene TRBV3-2) with TRBJ2-7, with no clear D. The ends were cut back, 4 bases at V and 5 bases at J, with 15 bases in the middle. There are 14 residues in the CDR3. Germline V lookup: CDR1 LGHDT, CDR2 YNNKEL (reference sequence). The CDR3 DNA follows: TGTGCCAGCAGCCTGCGAGGCGCTTGGCACGAGCAGTACTTC. Translation: CASSLRGAWHEQYF.

The V call is TRBV3-1 (or the pseudogene TRBV3-2), the J call TRBJ2-3, with 16 bases identical to TRBD2. J gave up 4 bases and V 0 bases, and 16 bases lay outside the gene matches. This CDR3 spans 22 amino acids. Germline V gene data show CDR1 as LGHDT and CDR2 as YNNKEL (reference sequence). CDR3: CASSQDRNPGLAGGPRADTQYF. CDR3 nucleotides: TGTGCCAGCAGCCAAGACAGGAACCCGGGACTAGCGGGAGGGCCGAGAGCAGATACGCAGTATTTT.

The genes are TRBV5-1 and TRBJ1-1, with a tentative D call TRBD1 (6 bases). V was pared by 2 bases and J by 0 bases, with 8 bases between. The CDR3 is 14 amino acids. Germline CDR1 is SGHRS and CDR2 is YFSETQ. The CDR3 nucleotides read TGCGCCAGCAGCTTAACAGGGTTGAACACTGAAGCTTTCTTT. It codes for CASSLTGLNTEAFF. Variable domain in full (rest from reference TRBV5-1 and TRBJ1-1): KAGVTQTPRYLIKTRGQQVTLSCSPISGHRSVSWYQQTPGQGLQFLFEYFSETQRNKGNFPGRFSGRQFSNSRSEMNVSTLELGDSALYLCASSLTGLNTEAFFGQGTRLTVV.

The chain employs TRBV4-1 and TRBJ2-2; 7 bases are shared with TRBD2. Germline V lookup: CDR1 MGHRA, CDR2 YSYEKL. The CDR3 length is 18 residues. V shed 2 bases and J 0 bases; nucleotides not matched to a gene: 9. The CDR3 nucleotides are TGCGCCAGCAGCCAACCCTACATAGCGGGCTCGAACACCGGGGAGCTGTTTTTT. This gives the protein CASSQPYIAGSNTGELFF.

This clone turned up a few times. The genes are TRBV2 and TRBJ1-6, with D possibly TRBD1 on 6 matching bases. The CDR3 loop spans 14 amino acids. From germline, CDR1 is SNHLY and CDR2 FYNNEI. The V and J ends lost 4 bases and 9 bases respectively, with 13 bases between them. Here the CDR3 reads CASSGLQGTSPLHF. Here the CDR3 DNA reads TGTGCCAGCAGTGGACTGCAGGGGACTTCACCCCTCCACTTT.

The genes are TRBV14 and TRBJ2-4; maybe TRBD2 (5 bases). Trimming removed 1 base from V and 4 bases from J, with 11 bases in between. The germline gives CDR1 SGHDN, CDR2 FVKESK. CDR3 length: 15 residues. This chain's CDR3 is CASSQGGSGKNIQYF. The CDR3 DNA reads as TGTGCCAGCAGCCAAGGAGGGTCGGGGAAAAACATTCAGTACTTC.

The chain has TRBV9 and TRBJ1-6, with TRBD1 identical over 9 bases. CDR3 length equals 15 residues. In germline, CDR1 is SGDLS, CDR2 YYNGEE. J lost 9 bases, V lost 3 bases, and 7 bases had no gene match. The CDR3 region is CASSARTGAGSPLHF. Written as DNA, the CDR3 is TGTGCCAGCAGCGCTCGGACAGGGGCAGGTTCACCCCTCCACTTT.

J is TRBJ2-6 and V is TRBV27, with TRBD1 identical over 10 bases. The CDR3 extends over 17 amino acids. V was clipped by 5 bases and J by 1 base; unmatched bases: 5. Germline loops: CDR1 MNHEY, CDR2 SMNVEV (reference sequence). The CDR3 nucleotides read TGTGCCAGCAGTAAGACAGGGGGCTTTTCTGGGGCCAACGTCCTGACTTTC. Its translation: CASSKTGGFSGANVLTF.

The rearrangement links TRBV12-5 to TRBJ1-5, with TRBD1 matching 12 bases. Losses at the gene ends were 6 bases for V and 6 bases for J; bases not matched to a gene: 6. Per the germline V gene, CDR1 is LGHNT and CDR2 is FRNRAP. CDR3 size: 15 residues. The CDR3 sequence: CASGKGQGAVQPQHF. CDR3 nucleotides: TGTGCTAGTGGCAAGGGACAGGGGGCCGTTCAGCCCCAGCATTTT. The complete variable domain, with remaining parts taken from reference TRBV12-5 and TRBJ1-5, reads DARVTQTPRHKVTEMGQEVTMRCQPILGHNTVFWYRQTMMQGLELLAYFRNRAPLDDSGMPKDRFSAEMPDATLATLKIQPSEPRDSAVYFCASGKGQGAVQPQHFGDGTRLSIL.

This rearrangement joins TRBV7-9 to TRBJ1-4, with 10 bases matching TRBD1. Per germline, CDR1 SEHNR and CDR2 FQNEAQ (reference sequence). Trimming took 1 base from V and 8 from J; bases not matched to a gene: 4. This CDR3 has 15 amino acids. In DNA form, the CDR3 reads TGTGCCAGCAGCTTAGGTGGGACAGGGGCCGAAAAACTGTTTTTT. Translation gives CASSLGGTGAEKLFF.

This clone appeared a few times. The rearrangement joins TRBV9 to TRBJ2-1; 8 bases are shared with TRBD2. Per germline, CDR1 SGDLS and CDR2 YYNGEE. The CDR3 sequence is 16 residues long. J lost 3 bases, V lost 4 bases, and 9 bases had no gene match. The CDR3 DNA reads as TGTGCCAGCAGCCCGATTAGCGGGACCCTCTACAATGAGCAGTTCTTC. This gives the protein CASSPISGTLYNEQFF.

A few counts support this clone. This chain connects TRBV6-1 to TRBJ2-5; D might be TRBD1 (5 bases). This CDR3 comprises 15 residues. CDR1 MNHNS and CDR2 SASEGT come from the germline V gene. Trimming left V 2 bases short and J 7 bases short, with 17 bases between. The CDR3 spells CASSELDTIVGTQYF. CDR3 coding DNA: TGTGCCAGCAGTGAATTGGACACTATTGTCGGGACCCAGTACTTC.